This T cell receptor (beta chain) was recovered during a study of T cell responses to AZD1222 COVID-19 vaccine. The count of this clone is one. What it recognizes is unknown. Measured with immunoSEQ multiplex PCR; TCRdb has only the in-frame clones, and not every one. The table has approximately 150,000 clones, about 93% seen once. Study conclusions and caveats: The study reported that nearly half of spike-specific TCRs target unmutated variant regions.

Trimming took off 4 bases at V and 11 bases at J, with 15 bases between the two ends. The CDR3 covers 13 residues. Per germline, CDR1 LNHDA and CDR2 SQIVND (reference sequence). The input for sequencing was peripheral blood, taken 28 days after the second AZD1222 dose. The chain uses TRBV19 and TRBJ1-3; D is undetermined. The TCR comes from an adult who received the AZD1222 COVID-19 vaccine. The CDR3: CASSTRTPAAIYF. The CDR3 DNA reads as TGTGCCAGTAGTACCCGGACCCCTGCCGCCATATATTTT.